Listed below are T cell receptor beta chains from one sample, sequenced in a study of CXCR3-negative and CXCR3-positive naive CD8 T cells. Using the 5' RACE reads, TCRdb records one entry per CDR3 protein without DNA. This sample's table reports about 5,800 distinct CDR3 sequences. Sequenced sample: naive CXCR3+ CD8+ T cells from blood. The receptors come from a human donor in good health. Some clones in this sample may be carry-over from other donors' samples. Both conserved end residues are part of each CDR3. Clone size is stated in some rows and not others, as once, few, many or a class when expanded.

>TRBV13|TRBJ2-2|medium-sized
CASSPQGTGELFF
>TRBV2|TRBJ2-5|NA
CATQGEETQYF
>TRBV19|TRBJ2-1|NA
CASTSGGVNEQFF
>TRBV25-1|TRBJ1-1|NA
CASSFPEGTNTEAFF
>TRBV5-1|TRBJ2-2|NA
CASSLDTGELFF
>TRBV27|TRBJ1-1|medium-sized
CASSLSMRAEAFF
>TRBV28|TRBJ1-6|NA
CASSTKVPLHF
>TRBV7-9|TRBJ2-7|NA
CASSSPRGQGYSYEQYF
>TRBV29-1|TRBJ2-1|medium-sized
CSVQVPRYNEQFF
>TRBV7-6|TRBJ2-1|NA
CASSSIPGGAGDSEQFF
>TRBV14|TRBJ2-7|NA
CASSQASSPYEQYF
>TRBV7-9|TRBJ1-1|medium-sized
CASSLVGGALRDTEAFF
>TRBV20-1|TRBJ1-6|medium-sized
CSARDIIRSYNSPLHF
>TRBV2|TRBJ2-4|NA
CASKPRWQGVSDIQYF
>TRBV29-1|TRBJ2-7|NA
CSVGGDRDWYEQYF
>TRBV5-4|TRBJ2-7|NA
CASSIQRGGFYEQYF
>TRBV29-1|TRBJ2-7|medium-sized
CSVRQGFSYEQYF
>TRBV28|TRBJ2-7|NA
CASSLRAAGSSYEQYF
>TRBV6-5|TRBJ1-6|medium-sized
CASRWGAGLYNSPLHF
>TRBV6-2/TRBV6-3|TRBJ2-1|NA
CASSRDRGHYNEQFF
>TRBV7-8|TRBJ1-1|NA
CASSLAVQGPEAFF
>TRBV6-5|TRBJ2-3|medium-sized
CASSYSFSAGETTDTQYF
>TRBV28|TRBJ2-7|NA
CASSLSDNSYEQYF
>TRBV10-2|TRBJ1-2|NA
CASSVTSQDPNYGYTF
>TRBV29-1|TRBJ1-1|medium-sized
CSVPRTGGASEAFF
>TRBV28|TRBJ2-7|medium-sized
CASSFAGGFDEQYF
>TRBV16|TRBJ2-5|medium-sized
CASSPYREETQYF
>TRBV4-3|TRBJ2-7|NA
CASSQGEGTVSYEQYF
>TRBV12-3/TRBV12-4|TRBJ2-3|medium-sized
CASSLGTDTQYF